These 8 T cell receptor beta chains were sequenced from one sample in a study of Graves' ophthalmopathy and Graves' hyperthyroidism. Amplification of TCR beta CDR3 regions used RNA transcripts. The authors performed first-round RT-PCR with HTBI primers and then a second-round multiplex PCR. TCRdb analysed the multiplex PCR reads with MiXCR anew, one entry per CDR3 protein. The data contain over a million distinct CDR3 sequences, 35% to 40% of them singletons. Sequencing was performed on peripheral blood or thyroid tissue (not recorded which). These receptors all stem from an adult man with Graves' hyperthyroidism.

The table lists this clonotype with many counts. With a much larger clone just one base away, this may be a read error. This rearrangement joins TRBV7-9 to TRBJ2-7, with D hard to call. Deletions cut 5 bases from V and 2 bases from J, with 1 base between. Germline lookup yields CDR1 SEHNR and CDR2 FQNEAQ (reference sequence). CDR3 length: 10 residues. CDR3 sequence: CASSPYEQYF. In DNA, the CDR3 is TGTGCCAGCAGCCCCTACGAGCAGTACTTC.

This clonotype has just one count. With a much larger clone just one base away, this may be a read error. This chain joins TRBV19 and TRBJ1-3; unclear D gene. This CDR3 is 15 amino acids long. Germline-derived CDR1 and CDR2 are LNHDA and SQIVND (reference sequence). V was trimmed by 0 bases and J by 2 bases, leaving 8 bases between them. CDR3 DNA: TGTGCCAGTAGTATAGATGGGATGGCTGGAAACACCATATATTTT. Protein product: CASSIDGMAGNTIYF.

This clonotype has a handful of counts. The chain is built from TRBV6-5 and TRBJ1-2, with a possible D match to TRBD1 (5 bases). The V gene lost 2 bases and the J gene lost 3 bases, with 13 bases spanning the gap. The CDR3 runs to 15 residues. Germline CDR1 is MNHEY and CDR2 is SVGAGI. The CDR3 coding sequence is TGTGCCAGCAGTTACGGAGGGGAGGGCCACTATGGCTACACCTTC. Amino acid sequence: CASSYGGEGHYGYTF.

This clonotype was picked up many times. V and J are TRBV10-3 and TRBJ1-6, with D hard to call. The germline V gene encodes CDR1 ENHRY and CDR2 SYGVKD. With 10 bases removed from V and 6 bases from J, the gap between germline ends came to 13 bases. This CDR3 spans 13 amino acids. CDR3 nucleotide sequence: TGTGCCACCCGGTCTGGTCCTAATTCACCCCTCCACTTT. Amino acids: CATRSGPNSPLHF.

Many counts were recorded for this clonotype. The V gene is TRBV7-9, the J gene TRBJ1-2, with no clear D. V lost 5 bases to trimming and J lost 8 bases, with 15 bases between them. CDR1 and CDR2 from the germline V gene are SEHNR and FQNEAQ (reference sequence). The CDR3 consists of 13 residues. The CDR3 loop is CASSNDGPKGYTF. The CDR3, as DNA: TGTGCCAGCAGCAACGACGGGCCTAAGGGCTACACCTTC.

The table lists this clonotype with many counts. V usage is TRBV20-1 and J usage is TRBJ2-7; 11 bases match TRBD2. V lost 8 bases and J lost 2; bases outside the gene matches: 11. Germline V gene data show CDR1 as DFQATT and CDR2 as SNEGSKA (reference sequence). The CDR3 has 15 residues. The CDR3 region is CSLAVGLAGTYEQYF. Here the CDR3 DNA reads TGCAGTTTGGCCGTAGGACTAGCGGGCACCTACGAGCAGTACTTC.

The rearrangement links TRBV12-3 or TRBV12-4 to TRBJ2-7; D is unclear. The CDR3 is 13 residues long. V lost 6 bases and J 13 bases, leaving 22 bases between the germline ends. In DNA, the CDR3 is TGTGCCAGCAGCCGCGGAAGGCTGGACGAGCGTTACTTC. Translation: CASSRGRLDERYF.

This clonotype was counted ten times or more. This sequence joins TRBV29-1 and TRBJ1-2; D is ambiguous. Germline values: CDR1 SQVTM, CDR2 ANQGSEA. Deletions cut 6 bases from V and 8 bases from J, with 25 bases between. The CDR3 has 15 amino acids. The CDR3 spells CSVGAAGRVSWGYTF. Written as DNA, the CDR3 is TGCAGCGTCGGCGCGGCGGGGAGGGTTTCTTGGGGCTACACCTTC.